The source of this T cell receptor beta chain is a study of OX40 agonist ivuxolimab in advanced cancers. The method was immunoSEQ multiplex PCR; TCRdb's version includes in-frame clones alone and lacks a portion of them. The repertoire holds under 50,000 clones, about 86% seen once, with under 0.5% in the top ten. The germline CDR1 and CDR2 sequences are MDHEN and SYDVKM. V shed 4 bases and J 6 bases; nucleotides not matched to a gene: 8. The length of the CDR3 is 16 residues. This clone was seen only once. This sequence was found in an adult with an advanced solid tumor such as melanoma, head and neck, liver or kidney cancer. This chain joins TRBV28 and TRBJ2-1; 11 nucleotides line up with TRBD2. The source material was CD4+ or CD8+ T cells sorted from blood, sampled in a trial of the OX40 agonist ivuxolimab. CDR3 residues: CASSSFTSGSFNEQFF. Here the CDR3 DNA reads TGTGCCAGCAGTTCATTTACTAGCGGGAGCTTCAATGAGCAGTTCTTC. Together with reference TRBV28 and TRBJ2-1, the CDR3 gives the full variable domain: DVKVTQSSRYLVKRTGEKVFLECVQDMDHENMFWYRQDPGLGLRLIYFSYDVKMKEKGDIPEGYSVSREKKERFSLILESASTNQTSMYLCASSSFTSGSFNEQFFGPGTRLTVL.